This T cell receptor beta chain was documented in a study of blood T cell repertoires in COVID-19. Whole-study context: Acute and convalescent COVID-19 specimens originated in the United States, Italy and Spain. From T cells, B-cell-depleted T cells, or PBMCs came the material, which was cDNA or gDNA.

Methods used by the authors: From reference gene primer amplification, estimates of nucleated cell counts were derived. The method was immunoSEQ multiplex PCR; TCRdb's version includes in-frame clones alone and lacks a portion of them. Clonal size and the V and J genes are those of that table, whereas D and trimming came from the DNA. The sample contains approximately 190,000 clones, over 75% of which appear only once. Trimming cost V 2 bases and J 5 bases; bases outside gene matches: 6. Germline V gene sequence: CDR1 KGHDR, CDR2 SFDVKD. This CDR3 region has 16 residues. V usage is TRBV24-1 and J usage is TRBJ2-2; 8 bases are shared with TRBD1. This sequence was found in a middle-aged man with acute or convalescent COVID-19. The sequencing input was peripheral blood. CDR3 nucleotides: TGTGCCACCAGTGATTCCTCAGGGGGCAGAACCGGGGAGCTGTTTTTT. Its translation: CATSDSSGGRTGELFF.